Following are 13 T cell receptor beta chains from one sample sequenced in a study of blood T cell repertoires in COVID-19. TCRdb's copy holds only in-frame clones and misses some; the assay was immunoSEQ multiplex PCR. The table includes about 260,000 clones, around nine tenths detected once. Sequences were obtained from peripheral blood. The receptors stem from a man in his forties who had recovered from COVID-19.

V usage is TRBV18 and J usage is TRBJ1-1; 8 nucleotides line up with TRBD1. The CDR3 consists of 16 residues. V was pared by 1 base and J by 4 bases, with 8 bases of the junction left unmatched. Germline V gene data show CDR1 as KGHSH and CDR2 as LQKENI. The CDR3 sequence: CASSPHTGGLVTEAFF. CDR3 coding DNA: TGTGCCAGCTCACCACACACAGGGGGGCTTGTCACTGAAGCTTTCTTT.

The chain uses TRBV30 and TRBJ2-1; 12 positions agree with TRBD2. V trimming: 1 base; J trimming: 9 bases; junction bases outside the gene matches: 4. The germline CDR1 and CDR2 sequences are GTSNPN and SVGIG (reference sequence). There are 14 residues in the CDR3. The CDR3 DNA follows: TGTGCCTGGAGTGGGACTAGCGGGAAGGGTGAGCAGTTCTTC. This codes for CAWSGTSGKGEQFF.

The chain joins TRBV5-1 to TRBJ1-1; D unclear. Germline V gene sequence: CDR1 SGHRS, CDR2 YFSETQ. CDR3 length: 13 residues. V lost 4 bases to trimming and J lost 7 bases, with 14 bases between them. CDR3 coding DNA: TGCGCCAGCAGCCCCCCAGGAAGCCTTGAAGCTTTCTTT. This gives the protein CASSPPGSLEAFF. Using reference TRBV5-1 and TRBJ1-1 for the parts outside the CDR3, the full variable domain is KAGVTQTPRYLIKTRGQQVTLSCSPISGHRSVSWYQQTPGQGLQFLFEYFSETQRNKGNFPGRFSGRQFSNSRSEMNVSTLELGDSALYLCASSPPGSLEAFFGQGTRLTVV.

The J gene is TRBJ2-2, the V gene TRBV19, with a weak D call TRBD1 (5 bases). The V gene lost 5 bases and the J gene lost 6 bases, with 19 bases spanning the gap. Germline lookup yields CDR1 LNHDA and CDR2 SQIVND (reference sequence). This CDR3 region has 16 residues. The CDR3 sequence: CASSSSPTVNAGELFF. Here the CDR3 DNA reads TGTGCCAGTAGTTCGTCGCCGACAGTTAACGCCGGGGAGCTGTTTTTT.

In the case of this clone: The sample contains more than one DNA sequence encoding this CDR3. The chain carries TRBV5-1 and TRBJ2-3; TRBD2 matches 14 bases. CDR3 length: 15 amino acids. V shed 3 bases and J 4 bases; nucleotides not matched to a gene: 1. Germline loops: CDR1 SGHRS, CDR2 YFSETQ. The chain's CDR3 is CASSSGLAGADTQYF. CDR3 DNA sequence: TGCGCCAGCAGCTCGGGACTAGCGGGGGCAGATACGCAGTATTTT.

The V and J genes are TRBV6-5 and TRBJ2-7, with 8 bases aligning to TRBD1. The CDR3 loop spans 13 amino acids. The germline V gene encodes CDR1 MNHEY and CDR2 SVGAGI. The J segment lost 6 bases and the V segment lost 5 bases, leaving 6 bases of the junction unmatched. CDR3 nucleotides: TGTGCCAGCAGTAGACAGGGGTATGGCGAGCAGTACTTC. Amino acid sequence: CASSRQGYGEQYF.

The V and J genes are TRBV4-2 and TRBJ2-4, with a tentative D call TRBD2 (6 bases). V was pared by 0 bases and J by 6 bases, with 15 bases between. CDR1 LGHNA and CDR2 YNFKEQ come from the germline V gene. CDR3 size: 16 residues. CDR3 region: CASSQEEWGVGNIQYF. The CDR3 nucleotides read TGTGCCAGCAGCCAAGAGGAATGGGGGGTTGGAAACATTCAGTACTTC.

The chain carries TRBV18 and TRBJ2-6, with no clear D. Between the trimmed V and J ends, which lost 3 bases and 1 base, there was a span of 16 bases. CDR1 is KGHSH and CDR2 is LQKENI in the germline V gene. The CDR3 is made up of 18 amino acids. CDR3 protein: CASSPLPPARSGANVLTF. In DNA, the CDR3 is TGTGCCAGCTCACCCCTCCCTCCTGCGCGGTCTGGGGCCAACGTCCTGACTTTC. The full variable domain, with the rest looked up from reference TRBV18 and TRBJ2-6, is NAGVMQNPRHLVRRRGQEARLRCSPMKGHSHVYWYRQLPEEGLKFMVYLQKENIIDESGMPKERFSAEFPKEGPSILRIQQVVRGDSAAYFCASSPLPPARSGANVLTFGAGSRLTVL.

V usage is TRBV10-2 and J usage is TRBJ2-1; 8 nucleotides line up with TRBD2. With V trimmed by 4 bases and J by 6 bases, 5 bases remained unmatched. Looked up from germline, CDR1 is WSHSY and CDR2 is SAAADI. This CDR3 comprises 14 residues. CDR3 bases: TGCGCCAGCAGTGCGAGCGGGGGTGGCAATGAGCAGTTCTTC. It specifies CASSASGGGNEQFF.

The chain is built from TRBV13 and TRBJ1-6, with 7 bases identical to TRBD1. J was trimmed by 8 bases and V by 5 bases; bases with no gene match: 6. The CDR3 has 14 residues. The V gene's germline CDR1 is PRHDT and CDR2 FYEKMQ (reference sequence). CDR3 nucleotide sequence: TGTGCCAGCAGCACCAGGGGGTCCCATTCACCCCTCCACTTT. Its protein product is CASSTRGSHSPLHF.

The chain combines TRBV11-2 with TRBJ2-3; D remains ambiguous. The CDR3 totals 15 residues. V was cut by 3 bases and J by 5 bases, with 15 bases left in between. The germline gives CDR1 SGHAT, CDR2 FQNNGV. CDR3 sequence: CASSLVDSSGDTQYF. DNA for the CDR3: TGTGCCAGCAGCTTGGTTGACTCAAGTGGAGATACGCAGTATTTT.

The gene calls are TRBV5-1 and TRBJ2-3; 8 bases line up with TRBD2. The CDR3 length is 15 residues. The V gene's germline CDR1 is SGHRS and CDR2 YFSETQ. J gave up 4 bases and V 0 bases, and 4 bases lay outside the gene matches. CDR3 DNA sequence: TGCGCCAGCAGCTTGGACGGGAGGGGGGCAGATACGCAGTATTTT. Translation: CASSLDGRGADTQYF.

V is TRBV7-2 and J is TRBJ2-7; the D is unclear. Germline CDR1 SGHTA, CDR2 FQGNSA. This CDR3 is built from 14 residues. Between the trimmed V and J ends, which lost 1 base and 5 bases, there was a span of 12 bases. This CDR3 is CASSLGAPGDEQYF. CDR3 bases: TGTGCCAGCAGCTTAGGAGCCCCTGGAGACGAGCAGTACTTC.